This T cell receptor (beta chain) stems from a study of monozygotic twins with inflammatory bowel disease. Every single donor had a roughly 2.5 ml blood sample drawn. For every TCR library, around 3,700 ng of total RNA was used. Each CDR3 protein gets one entry in TCRdb, which reprocessed the 5' RACE reads and gives no DNA. The clone table shows around 150,000 distinct CDR3 sequences, with the ten largest holding 2.5% to 3%. This CDR3 spans 16 amino acids. Germline V lookup: CDR1 SGHTA, CDR2 FQGTGA. Regarding this clonotype: What it recognizes is unknown.

Study-wide findings and caveats: Healthy co-twins, by inverse Simpson, had higher TCRbeta diversity than their siblings with IBD. Backing was not found for a single strong signal or clonotype associated with IBD.

Sequenced: blood. The origin of this receptor is a human donor with ulcerative colitis or Crohn's disease, or a healthy co-twin of an affected twin (not recorded which). V usage is TRBV7-3 and J usage is TRBJ2-1; the TCRdb D gene call, TRBD1, has no DNA to confirm it. CDR3 residues: CASSQGAAPSYNEQFF.